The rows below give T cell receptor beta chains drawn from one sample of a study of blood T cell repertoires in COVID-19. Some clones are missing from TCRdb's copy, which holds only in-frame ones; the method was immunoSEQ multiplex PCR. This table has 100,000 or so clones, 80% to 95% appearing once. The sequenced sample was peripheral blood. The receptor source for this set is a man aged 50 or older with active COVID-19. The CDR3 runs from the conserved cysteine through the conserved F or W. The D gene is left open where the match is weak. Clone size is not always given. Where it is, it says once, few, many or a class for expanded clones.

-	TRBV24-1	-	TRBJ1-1	TGTGCCACCAGTGACCCAAGATCCGGGGACACTGAAGCTTTCTTT	CATSDPRSGDTEAFF
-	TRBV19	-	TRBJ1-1	TGTGCCACAAGGCGCCGACAGGATATGAACACTGAAGCTTTCTTT	CATRRRQDMNTEAFF
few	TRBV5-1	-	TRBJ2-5	TGCGCCAGCAGCTTGTGGGGAGAAGAGACCCAGTACTTC	CASSLWGEETQYF
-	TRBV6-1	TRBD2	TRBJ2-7	TGTGCCAGCAGTGACGCCAAACCGGGACTAGCGGGAGTTTCCTACGAGCAGTACTTC	CASSDAKPGLAGVSYEQYF
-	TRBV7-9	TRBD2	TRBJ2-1	TGTGCCAGCAGCCCGAGACTAGCGGGAGGCCTACAATCCAATGAGCAGTTCTTC	CASSPRLAGGLQSNEQFF
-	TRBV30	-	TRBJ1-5	TGTGCCTGGAGTAGTCAGCGGGGGGCGAGCAATCAGCCCCAGCATTTT	CAWSSQRGASNQPQHF
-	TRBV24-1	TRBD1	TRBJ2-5	TGTGCCACCAGTGATTTTGGGACAGGGGCGGAGGAGACCCAGTACTTC	CATSDFGTGAEETQYF
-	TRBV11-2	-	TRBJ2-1	TGTGCCAGCAGCCTAGTACGGTATGAGCAGTTCTTC	CASSLVRYEQFF
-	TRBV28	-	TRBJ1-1	TGTGCCAGCAGAGACCCCAGGGTCGGGACTGAAGCTTTCTTT	CASRDPRVGTEAFF
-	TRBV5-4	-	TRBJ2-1	TGTGCCAGCAGCTTGGCCCCGGGGAGTGAGCAGTTCTTC	CASSLAPGSEQFF
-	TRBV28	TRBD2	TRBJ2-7	TGTGCCAGCAGTTTTATACCCCGTTTCGGGCTAGCGGGAGTGGGTGAGCAGTACTTC	CASSFIPRFGLAGVGEQYF
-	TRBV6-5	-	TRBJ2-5	TGTGCCAGCAGTCTATGGGACTCCGAAGAGACCCAGTACTTC	CASSLWDSEETQYF
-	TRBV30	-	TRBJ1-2	TGTGCCTGGAGTGTAAGCCAGGGAGGGGGTGGCTACACCTTC	CAWSVSQGGGGYTF
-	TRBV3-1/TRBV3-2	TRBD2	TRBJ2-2	TGTGCCAGCAGCCAAGGAGCGGGAGGCGGGGAGCTGTTTTTT	CASSQGAGGGELFF
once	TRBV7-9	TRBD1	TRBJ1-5	TGTGCCAGCAGCATGACAGGGGACAATCAGCCCCAGCATTTT	CASSMTGDNQPQHF
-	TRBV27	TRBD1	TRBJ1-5	TGTGCCAGCAGTCCCTACGCTCTGGGACAGGGAAGACAGCCCCAGCATTTT	CASSPYALGQGRQPQHF
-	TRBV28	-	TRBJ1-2	TGTGCCAGCAGTGGAAGGGCGGGGGTCAACACCTTC	CASSGRAGVNTF
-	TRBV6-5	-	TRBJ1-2	TGTGCCAGTTATCTAAGGACAGTGAACTATGGCTACACCTTC	CASYLRTVNYGYTF
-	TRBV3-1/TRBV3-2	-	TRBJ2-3	TGTGCCAGCAGCCACTCCCTCAGCGCAGATACGCAGTATTTT	CASSHSLSADTQYF
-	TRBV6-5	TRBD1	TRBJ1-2	TGTGCCAGCACGACAGGGGGCTCTGTCTATGGCTACACCTTC	CASTTGGSVYGYTF
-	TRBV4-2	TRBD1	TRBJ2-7	TGTGCCAGCAGCCAAGAAGAAGGACAGGGTTCCTACGAGCAGTACTTC	CASSQEEGQGSYEQYF
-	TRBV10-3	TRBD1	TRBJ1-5	TGTGCCATCAGTGGGGCGGACAGGGGAAATCAGCCCCAGCATTTT	CAISGADRGNQPQHF